These 5 T cell receptor beta chains originate from one sample sequenced in a study of T-cell memory formation after mild COVID-19. MiXCR was run by TCRdb on the 5' RACE reads, yielding one entry per CDR3 protein. This sample has about half a million distinct CDR3 sequences, with 15% to 20% found just once. The sequencing sample was made of PBMCs or a T cell subset sorted from them (not recorded which). The receptors derive from an adult woman who had mild COVID-19 (a few samples of this study predate the infection). Cell type and time point are not known.

The CDR3 sequence: CASSLGVEDYGYTF. CDR3 nucleotides: TGTGCCAGCAGCTTGGGGGTAGAAGACTATGGCTACACCTTC. V gene TRBV5-5 combines with J gene TRBJ1-2; no clear D. With 0 bases removed from V and 3 bases from J, the gap between germline ends came to 9 bases. The CDR3 contains 14 residues. CDR1 is SGHKS, CDR2 YYEKEE, per germline (reference sequence).

The chain is built from TRBV18 and TRBJ1-6, with no clear D. The CDR3 sequence is 15 residues long. The germline V and J ends were trimmed by 5 bases and 4 bases, with 12 bases remaining between them. Germline V gene data show CDR1 as KGHSH and CDR2 as LQKENI. Here the CDR3 DNA reads TGTGCCAGCTCAGCCGACATACTTTATAATTCACCCCTCCACTTT. The encoded protein is CASSADILYNSPLHF.

The rearrangement links TRBV11-2 to TRBJ2-1; D not certain. CDR1 SGHAT and CDR2 FQNNGV come from the germline V gene. The CDR3 sequence is 13 residues long. V lost 0 bases, J lost 10 bases, and 10 bases lay in between. CDR3 residues: CASSLETAGEQFF. CDR3 sequence (DNA): TGTGCCAGCAGCTTAGAAACGGCCGGAGAGCAGTTCTTC.

V gene TRBV29-1 combines with J gene TRBJ1-1, with D hard to call. The CDR3 length is 14 residues. The V end lost 4 bases, the J end lost 1 base, and 13 bases lay between the germline ends. Germline CDR1 reads SQVTM; CDR2 reads ANQGSEA. The CDR3 loop is CSVVPAEGNTEAFF. CDR3 DNA: TGCAGCGTTGTCCCCGCGGAGGGGAACACTGAAGCTTTCTTT.

V and J are TRBV9 and TRBJ2-5, with 7 positions matching TRBD1. The CDR3 covers 14 residues. Germline V gene sequence: CDR1 SGDLS, CDR2 YYNGEE. V lost 3 bases and J lost 6; bases outside the gene matches: 8. The CDR3 spells CASSAPRDRKTQYF. The CDR3 coding sequence is TGTGCCAGCAGCGCTCCCCGGGACAGAAAGACCCAGTACTTC.